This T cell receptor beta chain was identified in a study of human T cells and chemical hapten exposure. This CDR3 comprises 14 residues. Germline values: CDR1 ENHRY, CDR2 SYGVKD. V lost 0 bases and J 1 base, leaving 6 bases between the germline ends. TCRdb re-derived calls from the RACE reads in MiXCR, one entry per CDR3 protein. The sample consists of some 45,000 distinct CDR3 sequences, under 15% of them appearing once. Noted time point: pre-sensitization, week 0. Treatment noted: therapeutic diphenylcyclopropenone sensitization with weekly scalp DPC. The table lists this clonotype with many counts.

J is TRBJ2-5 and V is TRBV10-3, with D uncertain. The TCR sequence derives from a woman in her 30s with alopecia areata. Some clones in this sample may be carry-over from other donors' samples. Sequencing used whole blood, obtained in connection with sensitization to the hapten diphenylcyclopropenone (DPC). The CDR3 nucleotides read TGTGCCATCAGTGAGTCGTCTAGCCAAGAGACCCAGTACTTC. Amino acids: CAISESSSQETQYF.